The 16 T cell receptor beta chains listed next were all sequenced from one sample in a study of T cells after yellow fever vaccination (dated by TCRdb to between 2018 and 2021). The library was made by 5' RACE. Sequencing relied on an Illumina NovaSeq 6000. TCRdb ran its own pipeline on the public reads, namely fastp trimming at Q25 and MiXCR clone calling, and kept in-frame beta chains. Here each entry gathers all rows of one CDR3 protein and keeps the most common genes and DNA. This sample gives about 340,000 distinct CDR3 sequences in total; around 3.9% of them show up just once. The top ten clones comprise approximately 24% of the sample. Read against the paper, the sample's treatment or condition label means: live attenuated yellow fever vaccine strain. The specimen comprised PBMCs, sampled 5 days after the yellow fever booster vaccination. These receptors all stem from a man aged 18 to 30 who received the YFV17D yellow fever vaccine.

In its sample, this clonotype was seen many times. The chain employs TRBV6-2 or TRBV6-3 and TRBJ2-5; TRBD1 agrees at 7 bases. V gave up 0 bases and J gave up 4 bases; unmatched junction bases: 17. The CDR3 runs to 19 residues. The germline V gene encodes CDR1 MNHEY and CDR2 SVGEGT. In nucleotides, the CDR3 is TGTGCCAGCAGTTACTCGATACGTTACGGTAGGGGGCCAAGAGAGACCCAGTACTTC. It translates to CASSYSIRYGRGPRETQYF.

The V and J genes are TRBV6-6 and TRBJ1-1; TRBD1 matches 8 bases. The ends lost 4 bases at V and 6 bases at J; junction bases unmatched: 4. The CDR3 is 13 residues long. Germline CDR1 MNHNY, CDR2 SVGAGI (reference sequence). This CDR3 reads CASSLSGGAEAFF. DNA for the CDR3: TGTGCCAGCAGTTTATCAGGGGGCGCTGAAGCTTTCTTT.

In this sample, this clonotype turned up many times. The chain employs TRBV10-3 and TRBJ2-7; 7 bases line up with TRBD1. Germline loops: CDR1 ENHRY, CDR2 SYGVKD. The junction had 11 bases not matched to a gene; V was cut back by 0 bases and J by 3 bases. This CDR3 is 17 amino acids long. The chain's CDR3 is CAISESESGTVLYEQYF. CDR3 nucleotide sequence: TGTGCCATCAGTGAGTCCGAATCCGGGACAGTCCTCTACGAGCAGTACTTC.

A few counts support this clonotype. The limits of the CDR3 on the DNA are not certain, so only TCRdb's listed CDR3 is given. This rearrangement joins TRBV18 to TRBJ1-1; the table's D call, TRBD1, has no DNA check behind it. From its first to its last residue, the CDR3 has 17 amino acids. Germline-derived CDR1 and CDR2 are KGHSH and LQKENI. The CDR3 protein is CASSPVGTGSSLFIGFF.

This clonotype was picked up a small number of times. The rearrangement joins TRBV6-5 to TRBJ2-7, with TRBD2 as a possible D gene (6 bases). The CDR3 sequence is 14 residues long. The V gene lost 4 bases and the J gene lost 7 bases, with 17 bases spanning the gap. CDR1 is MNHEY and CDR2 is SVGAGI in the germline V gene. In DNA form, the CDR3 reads TGTGCCAGCAGTTCCCGGGGGAATTCGCGAGAGCAGTACTTC. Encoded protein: CASSSRGNSREQYF.

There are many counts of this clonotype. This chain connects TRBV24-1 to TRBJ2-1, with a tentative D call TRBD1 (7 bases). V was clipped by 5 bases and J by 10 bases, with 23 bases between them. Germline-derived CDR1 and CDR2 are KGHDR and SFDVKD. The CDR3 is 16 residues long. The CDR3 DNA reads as TGTGCCACCAGTGCACCTCCGGGACAGCTAGGAGGGGAGCAGTTCTTC. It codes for CATSAPPGQLGGEQFF.

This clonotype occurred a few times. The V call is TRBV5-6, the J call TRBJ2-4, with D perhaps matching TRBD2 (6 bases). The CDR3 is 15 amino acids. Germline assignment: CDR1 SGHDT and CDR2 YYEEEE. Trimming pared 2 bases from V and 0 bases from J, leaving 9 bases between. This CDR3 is CASSFPGLAKNIQYF. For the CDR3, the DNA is TGTGCCAGCAGCTTCCCGGGACTAGCCAAAAACATTCAGTACTTC.

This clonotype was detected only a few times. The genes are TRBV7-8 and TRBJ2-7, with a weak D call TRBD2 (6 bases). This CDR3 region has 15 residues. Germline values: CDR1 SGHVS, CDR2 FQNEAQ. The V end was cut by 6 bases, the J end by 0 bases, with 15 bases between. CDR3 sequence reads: CASSLYAGYSYEQYF. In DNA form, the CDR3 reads TGTGCCAGCAGTTTATACGCGGGGTACTCCTACGAGCAGTACTTC.

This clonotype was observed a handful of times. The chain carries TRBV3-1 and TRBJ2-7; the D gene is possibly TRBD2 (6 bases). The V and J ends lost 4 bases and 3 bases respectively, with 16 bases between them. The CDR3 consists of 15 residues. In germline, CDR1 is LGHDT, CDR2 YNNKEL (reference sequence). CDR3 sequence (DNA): TGTGCCAGCAGCCTCCGGGACTGGGGGAACTACGAGCAGTACTTC. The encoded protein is CASSLRDWGNYEQYF.

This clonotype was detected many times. Here the CDR3 reads CASSPWDRGNTIYF. CDR3 in DNA: TGCGCCAGCAGCCCCTGGGACCGTGGAAACACCATATATTTT. The J gene is TRBJ1-3, the V gene TRBV4-3; perhaps TRBD1 as D (5 bases). CDR1 LGHNA and CDR2 YSLEER come from the germline V gene. Trimming took off 4 bases at V and 3 bases at J, with 10 bases between the two ends. The CDR3 length is 14 residues.

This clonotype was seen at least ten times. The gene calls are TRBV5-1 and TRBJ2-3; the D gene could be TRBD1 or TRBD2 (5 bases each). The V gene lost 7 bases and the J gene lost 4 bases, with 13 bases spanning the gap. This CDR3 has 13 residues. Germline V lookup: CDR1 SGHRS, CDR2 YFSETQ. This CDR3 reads CASPPRGPDTQYF. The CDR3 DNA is TGCGCCAGCCCCCCCCGGGGCCCAGATACGCAGTATTTT.

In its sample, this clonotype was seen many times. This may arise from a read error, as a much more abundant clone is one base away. CDR3 sequence: CASVSSGNTIYF. Here the CDR3 DNA reads TGTGCCAGCGTCAGCTCTGGAAACACCATATATTTT. V usage is TRBV6-5 and J usage is TRBJ1-3, with unresolved D. Germline loops: CDR1 MNHEY, CDR2 SVGAGI. V lost 8 bases, J lost 0 bases, and 5 bases lay in between. CDR3 size: 12 residues.

The CDR3 sequence: CATSREPQGSGANVLTF. CDR3 nucleotides: TGTGCCACCAGCAGAGAACCCCAGGGAAGTGGGGCCAACGTCCTGACTTTC. V usage is TRBV15 and J usage is TRBJ2-6; possibly TRBD1 for D (5 bases). V shed 0 bases and J shed 3 bases, with 12 bases lying between them. CDR3 length: 17 residues. Germline lookup yields CDR1 LNHNV and CDR2 YYDKDF (reference sequence).

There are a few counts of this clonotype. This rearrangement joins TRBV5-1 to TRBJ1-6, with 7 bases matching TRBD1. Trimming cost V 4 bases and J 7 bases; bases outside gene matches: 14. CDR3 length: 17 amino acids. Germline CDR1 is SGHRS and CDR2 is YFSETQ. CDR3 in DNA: TGCGCCAGCAGCCTGACAGGGCCGTACGATCTCAATTCACCCCTCCACTTT. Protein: CASSLTGPYDLNSPLHF.

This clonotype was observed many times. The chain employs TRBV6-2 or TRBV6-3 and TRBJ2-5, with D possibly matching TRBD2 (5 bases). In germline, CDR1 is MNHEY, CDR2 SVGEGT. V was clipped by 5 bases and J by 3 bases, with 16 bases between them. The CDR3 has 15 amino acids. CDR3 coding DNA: TGTGCCAGCAGTGTAGTCCGGGAATTTGAAGAGACCCAGTACTTC. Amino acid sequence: CASSVVREFEETQYF.

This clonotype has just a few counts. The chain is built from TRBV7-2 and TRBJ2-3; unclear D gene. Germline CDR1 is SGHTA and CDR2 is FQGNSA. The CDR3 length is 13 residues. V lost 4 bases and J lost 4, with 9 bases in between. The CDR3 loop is CASSSRGADTQYF. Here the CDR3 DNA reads TGTGCCAGCAGCTCGCGAGGAGCAGATACGCAGTATTTT.